The text below deals with one T cell receptor (beta chain). Antigen unknown. The data originate from a study of vaccination and CD4 T cells after COVID-19. Study in general: The convalescents included six males and four females, and among them two were Hispanic while seven were Caucasian.

Sequence data for DNA of cultured CD4+ T cells were generated by the Oncomine TCR Beta short-read assay. In this case, cultured CD4+ T cells provided the extracted genomic DNA. TCRdb reprocessed the PCR reads with MiXCR, giving one entry per CDR3 protein. The sample carries more than 9,000 distinct CDR3 sequences, approximately 34% recorded once. Germline loops: CDR1 DFQATT, CDR2 SNEGSKA (reference sequence). Trimming cost V 2 bases and J 3 bases; bases outside gene matches: 3. The CDR3 spans 13 residues. Described treatment: roughly ten-day PBMC culture with coronavirus spike peptide pools or control peptides (ViraFEST assay). Those CD4+ T cells from the unexposed donor predate the COVID-19 pandemic (2011-2018). ViraFEST stimulated the growth of antigen-specific T cells using peptide pools and subsequently profiled their TCRs by sequencing.

The chain links TRBV20-1 to TRBJ2-7; 8 nucleotides match TRBD2. Sequenced: CD4+ T cells from blood, cultured in vitro. This TCR derives from a human donor in good health. CDR3 sequence (DNA): TGCAGTGCTAGACCTAGCGGGTTCTACGAGCAGTACTTC. Translation: CSARPSGFYEQYF.